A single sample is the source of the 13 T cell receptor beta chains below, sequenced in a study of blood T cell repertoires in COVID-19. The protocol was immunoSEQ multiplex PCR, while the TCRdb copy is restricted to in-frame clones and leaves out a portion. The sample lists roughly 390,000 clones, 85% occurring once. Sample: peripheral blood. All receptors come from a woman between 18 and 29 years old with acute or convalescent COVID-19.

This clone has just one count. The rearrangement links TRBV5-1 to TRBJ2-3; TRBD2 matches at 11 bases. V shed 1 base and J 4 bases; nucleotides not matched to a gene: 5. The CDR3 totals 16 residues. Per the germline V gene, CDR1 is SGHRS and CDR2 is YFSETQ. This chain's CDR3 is CASSLTPGLAADTQYF. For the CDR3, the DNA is TGCGCCAGCAGCTTGACGCCGGGACTAGCGGCAGATACGCAGTATTTT.

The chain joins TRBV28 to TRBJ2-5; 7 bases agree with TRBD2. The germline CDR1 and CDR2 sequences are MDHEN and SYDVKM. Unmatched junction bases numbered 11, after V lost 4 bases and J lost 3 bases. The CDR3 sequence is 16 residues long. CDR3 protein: CASSSYLAGREETQYF. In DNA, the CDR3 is TGTGCCAGCAGTTCTTACTTAGCGGGCCGAGAAGAGACCCAGTACTTC.

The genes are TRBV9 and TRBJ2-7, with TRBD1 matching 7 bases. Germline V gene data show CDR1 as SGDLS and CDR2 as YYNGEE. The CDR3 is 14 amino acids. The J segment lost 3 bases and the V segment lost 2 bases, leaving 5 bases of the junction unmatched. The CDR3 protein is CASSVQGQSYEQYF. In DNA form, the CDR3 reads TGTGCCAGCAGCGTCCAGGGACAGAGCTACGAGCAGTACTTC. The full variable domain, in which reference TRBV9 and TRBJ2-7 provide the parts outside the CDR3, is DSGVTQTPKHLITATGQRVTLRCSPRSGDLSVYWYQQSLDQGLQFLIQYYNGEERAKGNILERFSAQQFPDLHSELNLSSLELGDSALYFCASSVQGQSYEQYFGPGTRLTVT.

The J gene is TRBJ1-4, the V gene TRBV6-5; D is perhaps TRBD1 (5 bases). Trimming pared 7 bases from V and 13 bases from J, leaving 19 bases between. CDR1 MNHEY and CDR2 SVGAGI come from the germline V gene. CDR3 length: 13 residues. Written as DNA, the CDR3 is TGTGCCAGCACCGTCGACAGAACCTCGGGACTGTTTTTT. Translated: CASTVDRTSGLFF.

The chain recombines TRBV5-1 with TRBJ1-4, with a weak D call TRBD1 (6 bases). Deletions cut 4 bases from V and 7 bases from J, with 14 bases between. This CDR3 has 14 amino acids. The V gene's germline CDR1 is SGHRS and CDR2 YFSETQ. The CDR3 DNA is TGCGCCAGCAGCGCGACAGGTCGGGGTGAAAAACTGTTTTTT. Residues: CASSATGRGEKLFF. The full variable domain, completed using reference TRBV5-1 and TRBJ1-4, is KAGVTQTPRYLIKTRGQQVTLSCSPISGHRSVSWYQQTPGQGLQFLFEYFSETQRNKGNFPGRFSGRQFSNSRSEMNVSTLELGDSALYLCASSATGRGEKLFFGSGTQLSVL.

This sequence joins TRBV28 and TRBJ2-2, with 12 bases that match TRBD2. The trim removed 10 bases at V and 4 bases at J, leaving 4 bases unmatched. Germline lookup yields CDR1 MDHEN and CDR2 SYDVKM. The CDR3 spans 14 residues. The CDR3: CATGLAGPTGELFF. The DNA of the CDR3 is TGTGCCACCGGACTAGCGGGACCCACCGGGGAGCTGTTTTTT.

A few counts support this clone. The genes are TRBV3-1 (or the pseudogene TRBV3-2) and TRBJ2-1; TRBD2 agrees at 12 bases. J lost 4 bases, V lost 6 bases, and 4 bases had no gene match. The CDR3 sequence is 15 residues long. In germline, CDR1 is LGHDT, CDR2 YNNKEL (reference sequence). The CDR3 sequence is CASRASGGGYNEQFF. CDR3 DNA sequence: TGTGCCAGCAGAGCTAGCGGGGGGGGTTACAATGAGCAGTTCTTC.

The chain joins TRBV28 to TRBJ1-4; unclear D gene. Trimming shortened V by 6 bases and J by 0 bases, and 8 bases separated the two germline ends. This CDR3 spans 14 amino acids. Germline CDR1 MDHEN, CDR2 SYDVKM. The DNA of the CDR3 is TGTGCCAGCAGCCAGATTGCAACTAATGAAAAACTGTTTTTT. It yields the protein CASSQIATNEKLFF.

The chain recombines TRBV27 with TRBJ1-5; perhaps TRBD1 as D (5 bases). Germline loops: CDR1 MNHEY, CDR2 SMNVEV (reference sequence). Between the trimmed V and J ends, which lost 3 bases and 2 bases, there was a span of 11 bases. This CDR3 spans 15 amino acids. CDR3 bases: TGTGCCAGCAGTTTGGGATCGGGGGGCAATCAGCCCCAGCATTTT. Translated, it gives CASSLGSGGNQPQHF.

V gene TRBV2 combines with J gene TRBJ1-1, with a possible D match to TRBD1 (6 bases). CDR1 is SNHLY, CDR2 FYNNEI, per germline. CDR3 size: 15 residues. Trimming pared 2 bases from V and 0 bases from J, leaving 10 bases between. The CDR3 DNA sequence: TGTGCCAGCAGTGAACTAGGGGGACTGAACACTGAAGCTTTCTTT. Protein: CASSELGGLNTEAFF.

The CDR3 DNA follows: TGTGCCAGCAGACCCGACAGGGCCCCAACTAATGAAAAACTGTTTTTT. It yields the protein CASRPDRAPTNEKLFF. The chain carries TRBV7-2 and TRBJ1-4, with TRBD1 matching over 7 bases. This CDR3 comprises 16 residues. V shed 6 bases, J shed 0 bases, and the junction held 7 bases outside the gene matches. Germline loops: CDR1 SGHTA, CDR2 FQGNSA.

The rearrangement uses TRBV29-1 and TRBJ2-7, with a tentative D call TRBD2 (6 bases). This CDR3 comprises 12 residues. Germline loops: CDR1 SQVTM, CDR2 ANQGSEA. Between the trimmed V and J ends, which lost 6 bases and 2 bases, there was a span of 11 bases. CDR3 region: CSVGTLTYEQYF. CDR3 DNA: TGCAGCGTGGGGACTCTCACCTACGAGCAGTACTTC.

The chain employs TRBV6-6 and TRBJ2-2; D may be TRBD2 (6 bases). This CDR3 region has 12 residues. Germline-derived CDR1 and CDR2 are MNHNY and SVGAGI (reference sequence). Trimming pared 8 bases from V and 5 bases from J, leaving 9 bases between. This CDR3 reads CASGEVTGELFF. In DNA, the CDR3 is TGTGCCAGCGGGGAGGTTACCGGGGAGCTGTTTTTT.